These 25 T cell receptor beta chains originate from one sample sequenced in a study of PD-1 blockade in classical Hodgkin lymphoma. The table came from immunoSEQ multiplex PCR; TCRdb's copy has only in-frame clones and leaves some out. The data hold about 21,000 clones, with 74% observed a single time. Each patient relapsed following autologous stem cell transplantation, and prior brentuximab vedotin exposure differed. The sequences come from peripheral blood mononuclear cells (PBMCs), collected at baseline. These receptors all come from a human donor with classical Hodgkin lymphoma.

The chain combines TRBV10-1 with TRBJ1-1; weak D call: TRBD1 (5 bases). Germline assignment: CDR1 WNHNN and CDR2 SYGVQD (reference sequence). V was clipped by 4 bases and J by 0 bases, with 9 bases between them. This CDR3 has 14 amino acids. CDR3 amino acids: CASSADRLNTEAFF. The CDR3 bases are TGCGCCAGCAGTGCTGACAGATTGAACACTGAAGCTTTCTTT.

CDR3 bases: TGTGCCAGCAGCTTCCCTCACAGGGGAACCCACGAGCAGTACTTC. It encodes CASSFPHRGTHEQYF. This chain links TRBV7-9 with TRBJ2-7; 7 bases map to TRBD1. Germline CDR1 and CDR2: SEHNR and FQNEAQ (reference sequence). The length of the CDR3 is 15 residues. J gave up 5 bases and V 3 bases, and 10 bases lay outside the gene matches.

This clone ranks as medium-sized. This sample also contains other DNA sequences that code for the same CDR3. V gene TRBV5-8 combines with J gene TRBJ1-5; D is possibly TRBD1 (6 bases). Trimming shortened V by 2 bases and J by 0 bases, and 9 bases separated the two germline ends. CDR1 is SGHTS and CDR2 is YDEGEE in the germline V gene. The CDR3 has 15 amino acids. The CDR3: CASSLQGYSNQPQHF. CDR3 DNA sequence: TGTGCCAGCAGCTTACAGGGCTATAGCAATCAGCCCCAGCATTTT.

This clone was seen just once. The genes are TRBV11-2 and TRBJ2-7; D is undetermined. The germline V gene encodes CDR1 SGHAT and CDR2 FQNNGV. Trimming removed 2 bases at V and 3 bases at J, with 5 bases between. This CDR3 spans 12 amino acids. In DNA, the CDR3 is TGTGCCAGCAGCTTAAATAGCTACGAGCAGTACTTC. This codes for CASSLNSYEQYF. Looking up the rest from reference TRBV11-2 and TRBJ2-7 gives the full variable domain: EAGVAQSPRYKIIEKRQSVAFWCNPISGHATLYWYQQILGQGPKLLIQFQNNGVVDDSQLPKDRFSAERLKGVDSTLKIQPAKLEDSAVYLCASSLNSYEQYFGPGTRLTVT.

This clone showed up just a few times. The chain joins TRBV18 to TRBJ1-1; TRBD1 is a possible D gene (6 bases). V dropped 3 bases and J dropped 2 bases, with 13 bases sitting between them. Germline assignment: CDR1 KGHSH and CDR2 LQKENI. The CDR3 consists of 15 residues. CDR3 sequence (DNA): TGTGCCAGCTCACCGGACAGCCTGTCAAACACTGAAGCTTTCTTT. It is translated as CASSPDSLSNTEAFF.

V and J are TRBV15 and TRBJ2-3; maybe TRBD2 (6 bases). V lost 1 base to trimming and J lost 3 bases, with 14 bases between them. This CDR3 contains 16 residues. Germline CDR1 LNHNV, CDR2 YYDKDF (reference sequence). The CDR3: CATSRGHGGATDTQYF. Here the CDR3 DNA reads TGTGCCACCAGCAGAGGGCACGGGGGTGCGACAGATACGCAGTATTTT.

V usage is TRBV25-1 and J usage is TRBJ2-5; weak D call: TRBD2 (5 bases). The length of the CDR3 is 14 residues. Looked up from germline, CDR1 is MGHDK and CDR2 is SYGVNS. The V end was cut by 2 bases, the J end by 5 bases, with 12 bases between. CDR3 nucleotide sequence: TGTGCCAGCAGTGAAGCGGGCTCGTGGGAGACCCAGTACTTC. Its translation: CASSEAGSWETQYF.

CDR3 region: CASSFSSYNEQFF. CDR3 nucleotides: TGTGCCAGCAGTTTTTCTAGCTACAATGAGCAGTTCTTC. The J gene is TRBJ2-1, the V gene TRBV27; D uncertain. Looked up from germline, CDR1 is MNHEY and CDR2 is SMNVEV (reference sequence). The CDR3 is 13 residues long. V gave up 3 bases and J gave up 3 bases, with 6 bases separating them.

This chain joins TRBV7-9 and TRBJ2-1; the match to TRBD2 covers 12 bases. Germline-derived CDR1 and CDR2 are SEHNR and FQNEAQ (reference sequence). This CDR3 spans 14 amino acids. J lost 6 bases, V lost 5 bases, and 2 bases had no gene match. The CDR3 nucleotides read TGTGCCAGCAGCCCGGGACTAGCGGGCAATGAGCAGTTCTTC. This sequence encodes CASSPGLAGNEQFF.

The CDR3 region has the DNA TGTGCTAGTGGCCTCAGGGGGCATGGCTACACCTTC. This codes for CASGLRGHGYTF. V usage is TRBV12-5 and J usage is TRBJ1-2; 8 bases are shared with TRBD1. Trimming removed 6 bases from V and 6 bases from J; junction bases left unmatched: 3. The CDR3 length is 12 residues. Germline-derived CDR1 and CDR2 are LGHNT and FRNRAP.

This chain connects TRBV7-6 to TRBJ2-2; D gene ambiguous. The V and J ends lost 5 bases and 6 bases respectively, with 16 bases between them. CDR1 and CDR2 (germline): SGHVS, FNYEAQ. The CDR3 is 15 amino acids. Here the CDR3 reads CASSQTQVAAGELFF. The CDR3 DNA reads as TGTGCCAGCAGCCAAACCCAGGTCGCGGCCGGGGAGCTGTTTTTT.

V usage is TRBV10-3 and J usage is TRBJ1-5, with TRBD1 matching over 7 bases. V was clipped by 4 bases and J by 3 bases; unmatched bases: 9. This CDR3 is 16 amino acids long. Germline lookup yields CDR1 ENHRY and CDR2 SYGVKD. CDR3 in amino acids: CAISARGLSDNQPQHF. For the CDR3, the DNA is TGTGCCATCAGTGCGAGGGGGCTGAGCGACAATCAGCCCCAGCATTTT.

This chain joins TRBV18 and TRBJ2-7; D gene ambiguous. V was trimmed by 3 bases and J by 0 bases, leaving 15 bases between them. CDR3 size: 16 residues. CDR1 and CDR2 (germline): KGHSH, LQKENI. CDR3 region: CASSPLGTERSYEQYF. The CDR3 DNA is TGTGCCAGCTCACCCCTAGGTACGGAGCGCTCCTACGAGCAGTACTTC.

V gene TRBV27 combines with J gene TRBJ1-1, with D possibly TRBD1 on 6 matching bases. Germline V gene sequence: CDR1 MNHEY, CDR2 SMNVEV (reference sequence). This CDR3 has 14 amino acids. Trimming pared 2 bases from V and 0 bases from J, leaving 7 bases between. This CDR3 reads CASSLQGMNTEAFF. The CDR3 bases are TGTGCCAGCAGTTTACAGGGGATGAACACTGAAGCTTTCTTT.

The chain has TRBV11-2 and TRBJ1-3; TRBD1 might be the D (5 bases). This CDR3 has 15 amino acids. V dropped 5 bases and J dropped 0 bases, with 11 bases sitting between them. In germline, CDR1 is SGHAT, CDR2 FQNNGV. Written as DNA, the CDR3 is TGTGCCAGCAGCCGACGGGGGAGCTCTGGAAACACCATATATTTT. Translation gives CASSRRGSSGNTIYF.

This chain uses TRBV28 with TRBJ2-3; the match to TRBD2 covers 7 bases. V lost 5 bases to trimming and J lost 7 bases; unmatched junction nucleotides: 3. Germline V gene lookup returns CDR1 MDHEN and CDR2 SYDVKM. The CDR3 runs to 12 residues. CDR3 protein: CASSRRGNTQYF. The CDR3 DNA reads as TGTGCCAGCAGTCGGCGGGGGAATACGCAGTATTTT. The whole variable domain, filled in from reference TRBV28 and TRBJ2-3, reads DVKVTQSSRYLVKRTGEKVFLECVQDMDHENMFWYRQDPGLGLRLIYFSYDVKMKEKGDIPEGYSVSREKKERFSLILESASTNQTSMYLCASSRRGNTQYFGPGTRLTVL.

The rearrangement uses TRBV7-9 and TRBJ1-1; no firm D call. Germline lookup yields CDR1 SEHNR and CDR2 FQNEAQ (reference sequence). The CDR3 extends over 14 amino acids. Trimming cost V 4 bases and J 0 bases, with 9 bases left between them. DNA of the CDR3: TGTGCCAGCAGCTCGAGAGAGATGAACACTGAAGCTTTCTTT. Residues: CASSSREMNTEAFF.

This clone was found a few times. This chain connects TRBV4-3 to TRBJ2-6, with D uncertain. Deletions cut 1 base from V and 0 bases from J, with 7 bases between. The CDR3 covers 16 residues. Per the germline V gene, CDR1 is LGHNA and CDR2 is YSLEER. The CDR3 loop reads CASSQVVGSGANVLTF. CDR3 coding DNA: TGCGCCAGCAGCCAAGTGGTTGGCTCTGGGGCCAACGTCCTGACTTTC.

The V call is TRBV7-6, the J call TRBJ2-2; the match to TRBD1 covers 8 bases. The junction had 6 bases not matched to a gene; V was cut back by 5 bases and J by 1 base. Germline-derived CDR1 and CDR2 are SGHVS and FNYEAQ. The CDR3 length is 16 residues. The CDR3 protein is CASSLAGTGNTGELFF. As DNA, the CDR3 is TGTGCCAGCAGCCTCGCCGGGACAGGGAACACCGGGGAGCTGTTTTTT.

The genes are TRBV28 and TRBJ2-2, with D possibly TRBD2 on 5 matching bases. The germline gives CDR1 MDHEN, CDR2 SYDVKM. Deletions cut 5 bases from V and 1 base from J, with 17 bases between. The CDR3 totals 17 residues. CDR3 nucleotides: TGTGCCAGCAGTCCCACCTTTCCGGGGTGGAACACCGGGGAGCTGTTTTTT. The encoded protein is CASSPTFPGWNTGELFF.

The chain is built from TRBV30 and TRBJ2-7; D possibly corresponds to TRBD2 (7 bases). Deletions cut 0 bases from V and 9 bases from J, with 21 bases between. The CDR3 is 15 amino acids. From germline, CDR1 is GTSNPN and CDR2 SVGIG (reference sequence). The CDR3 bases are TGTGCCTGGAGTGTTACCGGGGGGCGCGTTCTTAGGCAGTACTTC. This translates into CAWSVTGGRVLRQYF.

The CDR3 coding sequence is TGTGCCAGCAGCTTAGGCGCTAGCGGGGAGCGAGAGACCCAGTACTTC. It specifies CASSLGASGERETQYF. The V and J genes are TRBV11-2 and TRBJ2-5, with 9 bases matching TRBD2. Germline values: CDR1 SGHAT, CDR2 FQNNGV. The CDR3 runs 16 residues. V lost 1 base and J lost 4; bases outside the gene matches: 7.

The chain uses TRBV5-1 and TRBJ2-2; 11 nucleotides line up with TRBD2. There are 17 residues in the CDR3. V lost 4 bases and J lost 6; bases outside the gene matches: 11. Germline V gene data show CDR1 as SGHRS and CDR2 as YFSETQ. The CDR3 spells CASSLRTSGSGAGELFF. Here the CDR3 DNA reads TGCGCCAGCAGCCTACGGACTAGCGGGTCCGGGGCCGGGGAGCTGTTTTTT. Supplemented by reference TRBV5-1 and TRBJ2-2, the full variable domain reads KAGVTQTPRYLIKTRGQQVTLSCSPISGHRSVSWYQQTPGQGLQFLFEYFSETQRNKGNFPGRFSGRQFSNSRSEMNVSTLELGDSALYLCASSLRTSGSGAGELFFGEGSRLTVL.

The J gene is TRBJ2-3, the V gene TRBV7-3, with a weak D call TRBD1 (6 bases). This CDR3 is built from 15 residues. Germline lookup yields CDR1 SGHTA and CDR2 FQGTGA. Trimming took 7 bases from V and 3 from J, leaving 17 bases between them. The CDR3 loop is CASKELTGETDTQYF. CDR3 DNA: TGTGCCAGCAAAGAGTTGACAGGAGAGACAGATACGCAGTATTTT.

The table lists this clone with a few counts. The V and J genes are TRBV6-6 and TRBJ1-1; D remains unclear. This CDR3 has 15 amino acids. CDR1 MNHNY and CDR2 SVGAGI come from the germline V gene (reference sequence). V was clipped by 2 bases and J by 0 bases, with 10 bases between them. CDR3 nucleotides: TGTGCCAGCAGTTACGGCGGCAGCCTGAACACTGAAGCTTTCTTT. It codes for CASSYGGSLNTEAFF.